The 31 T cell receptor beta chains listed next were all sequenced from one sample in a study of T cell responses to AZD1222 COVID-19 vaccine. Some clones are missing from TCRdb's copy, which holds only in-frame ones; the method was immunoSEQ multiplex PCR. The table shows 160,000 or so clones, with about 89% occurring only once. The sequences come from peripheral blood, collected 28 days after the second AZD1222 dose. The receptors derive from an adult who received the AZD1222 COVID-19 vaccine.

A note on this clone: This sample also contains other DNA sequences that code for the same CDR3. The genes are TRBV18 and TRBJ1-1; 8 bases are a match to TRBD1. The V gene end was trimmed by 5 bases and the J gene end by 4 bases; junction bases not matched to a gene: 6. Per the germline V gene, CDR1 is KGHSH and CDR2 is LQKENI. CDR3 length equals 14 residues. The CDR3 sequence is CASSSLDRGTEAFF. The CDR3 coding sequence is TGTGCCAGCTCATCGCTAGACAGGGGCACTGAAGCTTTCTTT. Full variable domain (remainder filled in from reference TRBV18 and TRBJ1-1): NAGVMQNPRHLVRRRGQEARLRCSPMKGHSHVYWYRQLPEEGLKFMVYLQKENIIDESGMPKERFSAEFPKEGPSILRIQQVVRGDSAAYFCASSSLDRGTEAFFGQGTRLTVV.

The chain carries TRBV6-2 or TRBV6-3 and TRBJ1-1; no clear D. The V end lost 2 bases, the J end lost 1 base, and 11 bases lay between the germline ends. The CDR3 loop spans 15 amino acids. The germline gives CDR1 MNHEY, CDR2 SVGEGT. The CDR3 region is CASSYRVVRNTEAFF. CDR3 in DNA: TGTGCCAGCAGTTACAGGGTTGTACGGAACACTGAAGCTTTCTTT.

J is TRBJ1-1 and V is TRBV5-8, with D possibly TRBD1 on 5 matching bases. With 5 bases removed from V and 4 bases from J, the gap between germline ends came to 12 bases. The CDR3 covers 13 residues. The V gene's germline CDR1 is SGHTS and CDR2 YDEGEE. The CDR3 protein is CASRYRGSTEAFF. In DNA, the CDR3 is TGTGCCAGCAGATATAGGGGATCCACTGAAGCTTTCTTT.

This chain joins TRBV12-3 or TRBV12-4 and TRBJ1-1; 8 bases agree with TRBD1. With V trimmed by 6 bases and J by 7 bases, 1 base remained unmatched. The CDR3 has 11 amino acids. CDR3 loop: CASRQGGEAFF. The CDR3 DNA reads TGTGCCAGCAGACAGGGGGGTGAAGCTTTCTTT.

Only one count was recorded for this clone. The chain joins TRBV9 to TRBJ2-1, with D maybe TRBD1 (5 bases). Germline V gene data show CDR1 as SGDLS and CDR2 as YYNGEE. The CDR3 is made up of 16 amino acids. Deletions cut 4 bases from V and 8 bases from J, with 22 bases between. In DNA, the CDR3 is TGTGCCAGCAGCTCATCATCCCAAGGGGTATTCGATGAGCAGTTCTTC. Protein sequence: CASSSSSQGVFDEQFF.

This rearrangement joins TRBV7-9 to TRBJ2-2; possibly TRBD1 for D (5 bases). Deletions cut 2 bases from V and 5 bases from J, with 6 bases between. In germline, CDR1 is SEHNR, CDR2 FQNEAQ (reference sequence). The CDR3 covers 13 residues. CDR3 region: CASSLSGTGELFF. The CDR3 region has the DNA TGTGCCAGCAGCTTATCAGGGACCGGGGAGCTGTTTTTT.

The rearrangement joins TRBV20-1 to TRBJ1-5; D unclear. CDR1 and CDR2 from the germline V gene are DFQATT and SNEGSKA (reference sequence). The CDR3 runs to 11 residues. V shed 1 base and J shed 6 bases, with 4 bases lying between them. The CDR3 sequence: CSARVGQPQHF. The CDR3 DNA reads as TGCAGTGCTAGAGTGGGTCAGCCCCAGCATTTT.

The chain links TRBV9 to TRBJ2-3, with no clear D. Germline assignment: CDR1 SGDLS and CDR2 YYNGEE. Trimming pared 3 bases from V and 1 base from J, leaving 12 bases between. The CDR3 contains 15 residues. CDR3 sequence: CASSASLRGTDTQYF. Written as DNA, the CDR3 is TGTGCCAGCAGCGCTTCCTTAAGGGGCACAGATACGCAGTATTTT.

In DNA form, the CDR3 reads TGTGCCAGCAGCCCACCCCGACAGGGACGGTACTATGGCTACACCTTC. It is translated as CASSPPRQGRYYGYTF. This sequence joins TRBV6-2 or TRBV6-3 and TRBJ1-2, with TRBD1 identical over 7 bases. The CDR3 is 16 residues long. J lost 3 bases, V lost 6 bases, and 13 bases had no gene match. Germline CDR1 is MNHEY and CDR2 is SVGEGT.

Only a few counts were recorded for this clone. The chain joins TRBV13 to TRBJ1-2; possible D gene TRBD1, 5 bases. The CDR3 consists of 17 residues. The germline gives CDR1 PRHDT, CDR2 FYEKMQ (reference sequence). Deletions cut 4 bases from V and 1 base from J, with 19 bases between. The CDR3 loop is CASSSRVGRGSNYGYTF. The CDR3 coding sequence is TGTGCCAGCAGCTCCCGCGTGGGGCGGGGCAGTAACTATGGCTACACCTTC.

This rearrangement joins TRBV4-2 to TRBJ1-5; 8 bases fit TRBD1. Germline CDR1 and CDR2: LGHNA and YNFKEQ. The CDR3 covers 17 residues. V shed 1 base, J shed 3 bases, and the junction held 8 bases outside the gene matches. CDR3 coding DNA: TGTGCCAGCAGCCAAGGTTCGGCACAGGGGGACAATCAGCCCCAGCATTTT. Its protein product is CASSQGSAQGDNQPQHF.

The gene calls are TRBV28 and TRBJ1-5; TRBD1 aligns across 11 bases. CDR1 is MDHEN and CDR2 is SYDVKM in the germline V gene. V lost 2 bases and J lost 6; bases outside the gene matches: 6. The CDR3 is 16 amino acids. CDR3 DNA: TGTGCCAGCAGTTTAAGAAGGACAGGGGGCCGTCAGCCCCAGCATTTT. This codes for CASSLRRTGGRQPQHF.

The chain has TRBV30 and TRBJ2-3; D possibly uses TRBD1 or TRBD2 (5 bases each). The CDR3 extends over 14 amino acids. V gave up 3 bases and J gave up 2 bases, with 12 bases separating them. In germline, CDR1 is GTSNPN, CDR2 SVGIG (reference sequence). Here the CDR3 DNA reads TGTGCCTGGAGGACGGGGCCAAACACAGATACGCAGTATTTT. This sequence encodes CAWRTGPNTDTQYF. The whole variable domain, remainder taken from reference TRBV30 and TRBJ2-3, is SQTIHQWPATLVQPVGSPLSLECTVEGTSNPNLYWYRQAAGRGLQLLFYSVGIGQISSEVPQNLSASRPQDRQFILSSKKLLLSDSGFYLCAWRTGPNTDTQYFGPGTRLTVL.

In this sample, this clone turned up once. The V gene is TRBV2, the J gene TRBJ2-7; D is unclear. With 5 bases removed from V and 6 bases from J, the gap between germline ends came to 14 bases. This CDR3 is 13 amino acids long. Germline values: CDR1 SNHLY, CDR2 FYNNEI. The CDR3 loop is CASSLDPLSEQYF. The CDR3 nucleotides are TGTGCCAGCAGTTTGGATCCTCTCTCCGAGCAGTACTTC. The whole variable domain, filled in from reference TRBV2 and TRBJ2-7, reads EPEVTQTPSHQVTQMGQEVILRCVPISNHLYFYWYRQILGQKVEFLVSFYNNEISEKSEIFDDQFSVERPDGSNFTLKIRSTKLEDSAMYFCASSLDPLSEQYFGPGTRLTVT.

The V call is TRBV25-1, the J call TRBJ1-2; D gene ambiguous. Germline V CDR1 and CDR2: MGHDK, SYGVNS. V gave up 5 bases and J gave up 8 bases, with 12 bases separating them. This CDR3 contains 12 residues. In nucleotides, the CDR3 is TGTGCCAGCAGTTCACGGGATAGAGGCTACACCTTC. This encodes CASSSRDRGYTF.

J is TRBJ2-1 and V is TRBV29-1; no reliable D call. CDR1 and CDR2 (germline): SQVTM, ANQGSEA. This CDR3 is 13 amino acids long. Trimming shortened V by 5 bases and J by 0 bases, and 8 bases separated the two germline ends. The CDR3 region is CSVWYSSYNEQFF. The CDR3 nucleotides read TGCAGCGTTTGGTATAGCTCCTACAATGAGCAGTTCTTC.

The J gene is TRBJ2-7, the V gene TRBV6-5, with D hard to call. Germline V gene lookup returns CDR1 MNHEY and CDR2 SVGAGI. Trimming stripped 6 bases from V and 3 bases from J, with 6 bases between. This CDR3 contains 11 residues. CDR3 nucleotides: TGTGCCAGCAGCCAATACTACGAGCAGTACTTC. Its translation is CASSQYYEQYF.

The chain recombines TRBV5-1 with TRBJ2-1; 7 nucleotides match TRBD2. The CDR3 is made up of 15 amino acids. CDR1 and CDR2 from the germline V gene are SGHRS and YFSETQ. The junction had 12 bases not matched to a gene; V was cut back by 7 bases and J by 5 bases. The CDR3 loop reads CASFPRSSGNNEQFF. The DNA for the CDR3 is TGCGCCAGCTTCCCCCGGTCTAGCGGAAACAATGAGCAGTTCTTC.

The chain is built from TRBV30 and TRBJ1-6; 9 bases align to TRBD1. The CDR3 length is 15 residues. Losses at the gene ends were 5 bases for V and 6 bases for J; bases not matched to a gene: 8. Looked up from germline, CDR1 is GTSNPN and CDR2 is SVGIG (reference sequence). The CDR3 protein is CAWATGTGSNSPLHF. The CDR3 DNA reads as TGTGCCTGGGCCACCGGGACAGGGAGTAATTCACCCCTCCACTTT.

A single count supports this clone. The V gene is TRBV4-3, the J gene TRBJ1-3; D is unclear. Trimming pared 0 bases from V and 4 bases from J, leaving 7 bases between. Looked up from germline, CDR1 is LGHNA and CDR2 is YSLEER. The CDR3 totals 14 residues. The CDR3 DNA is TGCGCCAGCAGCCAAGATGCCCCCGGAAACACCATATATTTT. It is translated as CASSQDAPGNTIYF.

The chain joins TRBV5-4 to TRBJ2-1; the match to TRBD2 covers 11 bases. Germline V gene sequence: CDR1 SGHNT, CDR2 YYREEE (reference sequence). Germline trimming cut 4 bases from V and 1 base from J; bases unmatched to any gene: 7. The CDR3 is 17 residues long. CDR3 sequence: CASSTPTSGISYNEQFF. CDR3 sequence (DNA): TGTGCCAGCAGCACCCCGACTAGCGGGATATCCTACAATGAGCAGTTCTTC.

The V and J genes are TRBV7-8 and TRBJ2-3; no clear D. The V end was cut by 1 base, the J end by 1 base, with 3 bases between. In germline, CDR1 is SGHVS, CDR2 FQNEAQ. The CDR3 covers 13 residues. In DNA, the CDR3 is TGTGCCAGCAGCTTAGGGGGCACAGATACGCAGTATTTT. This encodes CASSLGGTDTQYF.

This sequence joins TRBV21-1 and TRBJ2-3; the D call TRBD2 from the table was never checked on the DNA. TRBV21-1 is a recognized pseudogene. This CDR3 has 13 amino acids. CDR3 loop: CASSKGGTDTQYF. Here the CDR3 DNA reads TGTGCCAGCAGCAAAGGAGGCACAGATACGCAGTATTTT.

The chain employs TRBV7-9 and TRBJ2-3, with TRBD2 matching over 7 bases. Per germline, CDR1 SEHNR and CDR2 FQNEAQ (reference sequence). The junction had 10 bases not matched to a gene; V was cut back by 5 bases and J by 5 bases. This CDR3 region has 15 residues. The CDR3 protein is CASSPQAGILDTQYF. The CDR3 nucleotides are TGTGCCAGCAGCCCCCAAGCGGGAATACTAGATACGCAGTATTTT.

This clone was counted a single time. The chain is built from TRBV9 and TRBJ1-6; TRBD1 is a possible D gene (5 bases). This CDR3 has 15 amino acids. Germline lookup yields CDR1 SGDLS and CDR2 YYNGEE. V gave up 0 bases and J gave up 9 bases, with 13 bases separating them. The CDR3 sequence: CASSVVAQGGSPLHF. The DNA of the CDR3 is TGTGCCAGCAGCGTAGTGGCTCAGGGCGGTTCACCCCTCCACTTT.

This sequence joins TRBV27 and TRBJ2-5; maybe TRBD2 (5 bases). Germline V gene lookup returns CDR1 MNHEY and CDR2 SMNVEV (reference sequence). This CDR3 is 15 amino acids long. V was cut by 4 bases and J by 5 bases, with 17 bases left in between. The CDR3 sequence is CASSSPTRRGETQYF. In DNA form, the CDR3 reads TGTGCCAGCAGTTCCCCCACTAGGAGAGGGGAGACCCAGTACTTC.

The rearrangement joins TRBV7-9 to TRBJ1-4; TRBD1 agrees at 9 bases. J lost 0 bases, V lost 3 bases, and 2 bases had no gene match. CDR3 length: 16 residues. The germline V gene encodes CDR1 SEHNR and CDR2 FQNEAQ (reference sequence). The CDR3 is CASSFGQGTTNEKLFF. In nucleotides, the CDR3 is TGTGCCAGCAGCTTCGGACAGGGGACAACTAATGAAAAACTGTTTTTT.

The gene calls are TRBV9 and TRBJ2-2, with D uncertain. This CDR3 contains 12 residues. CDR1 SGDLS and CDR2 YYNGEE come from the germline V gene. The V end was cut by 4 bases, the J end by 5 bases, with 6 bases between. The DNA for the CDR3 is TGTGCCAGCAGCTCTAGAACCGGGGAGCTGTTTTTT. This codes for CASSSRTGELFF.

The gene calls are TRBV3-1 (or the pseudogene TRBV3-2) and TRBJ1-6; no clear D gene. The CDR3 is 11 amino acids. V lost 3 bases and J 14 bases, leaving 8 bases between the germline ends. The germline V gene encodes CDR1 LGHDT and CDR2 YNNKEL (reference sequence). DNA for the CDR3: TGTGCCAGCAGCCACCAAGACTCCCTCCACTTT. Translating it yields CASSHQDSLHF.

The rearrangement links TRBV12-5 to TRBJ2-5; D call uncertain. The ends were cut back, 3 bases at V and 6 bases at J, with 5 bases in the middle. From germline, CDR1 is LGHNT and CDR2 FRNRAP. The CDR3 totals 11 residues. The CDR3 protein is CASGLGQTQYF. In nucleotides, the CDR3 is TGTGCTAGTGGTTTAGGACAGACCCAGTACTTC.

V gene TRBV6-6 combines with J gene TRBJ2-5; D is unresolved. Trimming left V 6 bases short and J 2 bases short, with 13 bases between. Germline V gene data show CDR1 as MNHNY and CDR2 as SVGAGI (reference sequence). The CDR3 totals 14 residues. CDR3 region: CASSLDGRQETQYF. The CDR3 DNA sequence: TGTGCCAGCAGCCTGGACGGCCGTCAAGAGACCCAGTACTTC.